The present entry profiles one TCR beta chain with its context. In assigning cohorts, the study relied on participant-reported clinical history. As handled by the study authors: Reference gene primers were amplified, and this amplification served to estimate nucleated cell counts. Measured with immunoSEQ multiplex PCR; TCRdb has only the in-frame clones, and not every one. The V and J calls and clone size come from that table; D and trimming were worked out from the DNA. Here the sample spans about 150,000 clones, roughly nine tenths being singletons. This sample stems from a study of blood T cell repertoires in COVID-19. Germline values: CDR1 ENHRY, CDR2 SYGVKD. CDR3 length equals 16 residues. V was clipped by 6 bases and J by 5 bases; unmatched bases: 8.

V and J are TRBV10-3 and TRBJ2-3, with TRBD2 matching 13 bases. The sample was PBMCs or T cells enriched from blood (not recorded which). The TCR sequence derives from a woman aged 40 to 49 who had been exposed to COVID-19. CDR3 amino acids: CAIRGLAGRGGDTQYF. The CDR3 region has the DNA TGTGCCATCAGGGGACTAGCGGGGCGTGGGGGAGATACGCAGTATTTT.